This entry features one T cell receptor (beta chain) sequence. The data originate from a study of CD8 T cells in Susac syndrome. RNA in amounts of roughly 0.5 to 1 ug was reverse transcribed with random hexamers. One entry per CDR3 protein results from TCRdb running MiXCR on the immunoSEQ multiplex PCR reads. The data contain 140,000 to 150,000 distinct CDR3 sequences, approximately 96% of them singletons. CDR1 is SGHRS and CDR2 is YFSETQ in the germline V gene. The V end was cut by 5 bases, the J end by 0 bases, with 12 bases between. This CDR3 region has 14 residues. Sample: CD4+ T cells from PBMCs. The sequence derives from a human donor with Susac syndrome. The J gene is TRBJ2-7, the V gene TRBV5-1; no firm D call. Written as DNA, the CDR3 is TGCGCCAGCAGTTATCTGTCAAGCTCCTACGAGCAGTACTTC. Its translation: CASSYLSSSYEQYF.